One sample yielded the 27 T cell receptor beta chains listed below, sequenced in a study of blood T cell repertoires in COVID-19. Sequenced by immunoSEQ multiplex PCR; TCRdb stores in-frame clones only, minus some. The table lists 150,000 to 200,000 clones, roughly 84% of them singletons. The sample was peripheral blood. The origin of the receptors is a man aged 35 to 55 with acute or convalescent COVID-19.

The rearrangement links TRBV7-9 to TRBJ2-7, with D perhaps TRBD1 (5 bases). The CDR3 sequence is 12 residues long. CDR1 and CDR2 (germline): SEHNR, FQNEAQ (reference sequence). Trimming shortened V by 5 bases and J by 5 bases, and 10 bases separated the two germline ends. CDR3 sequence: CASSPDSNEQYF. The CDR3 bases are TGTGCCAGCAGCCCCGACAGTAACGAGCAGTACTTC.

The chain carries TRBV30 and TRBJ1-4; D ambiguous. CDR3 length equals 15 residues. Trimming shortened V by 3 bases and J by 8 bases, and 19 bases separated the two germline ends. CDR1 and CDR2 (germline): GTSNPN, SVGIG (reference sequence). The CDR3 DNA is TGTGCCTGGAGGGGGTTCGTGCGGGGAGGGGAAAAACTGTTTTTT. Translation gives CAWRGFVRGGEKLFF.

For this clone: The same CDR3 is also encoded by other DNA sequences in this sample. The chain joins TRBV14 to TRBJ1-1, with a possible D match to TRBD1 (6 bases). CDR1 is SGHDN, CDR2 FVKESK, per germline. The CDR3 is 13 amino acids. The V end was cut by 4 bases, the J end by 3 bases, with 9 bases between. CDR3 amino acids: CASSRNRDTEAFF. For the CDR3, the DNA is TGTGCCAGCAGCCGGAACAGGGACACTGAAGCTTTCTTT.

This chain connects TRBV3-1 (or the pseudogene TRBV3-2) to TRBJ2-1; D possibly corresponds to TRBD2 (7 bases). The CDR3 loop spans 15 amino acids. Per germline, CDR1 LGHDT and CDR2 YNNKEL (reference sequence). V gave up 3 bases and J gave up 7 bases, with 16 bases separating them. The CDR3 is CASSQGGGARNEQFF. The CDR3 DNA reads TGTGCCAGCAGCCAGGGAGGGGGGGCCAGAAATGAGCAGTTCTTC.

The rearrangement joins TRBV6-5 to TRBJ2-7; D is perhaps TRBD2 (5 bases). Germline V gene lookup returns CDR1 MNHEY and CDR2 SVGAGI. The CDR3 sequence is 15 residues long. V was trimmed by 6 bases and J by 0 bases, leaving 15 bases between them. CDR3 coding DNA: TGTGCCAGCAGCCTTCGGACTGCAAGCTCCTACGAGCAGTACTTC. Amino acids: CASSLRTASSYEQYF.

J is TRBJ2-2 and V is TRBV5-4; 7 bases are shared with TRBD1. The germline V gene encodes CDR1 SGHNT and CDR2 YYREEE (reference sequence). The CDR3 covers 14 residues. The J segment lost 4 bases and the V segment lost 5 bases, leaving 5 bases of the junction unmatched. CDR3 bases: TGTGCCAGCAGGCAAAACAGGGGCACCGGGGAGCTGTTTTTT. Translated: CASRQNRGTGELFF.

The chain links TRBV5-1 to TRBJ2-2; the D gene is possibly TRBD2 (6 bases). V was trimmed by 4 bases and J by 1 base, leaving 14 bases between them. The CDR3 is made up of 16 amino acids. Germline V gives CDR1 SGHRS, CDR2 YFSETQ. The CDR3 here is CASSQTRLENTGELFF. The CDR3 bases are TGCGCCAGCAGCCAGACTAGACTAGAGAACACCGGGGAGCTGTTTTTT.

The chain joins TRBV5-6 to TRBJ1-6, with TRBD1 identical over 7 bases. After removal of 2 bases from V and 7 bases from J, the junction contained 3 bases not matched to a gene. Germline V CDR1 and CDR2: SGHDT, YYEEEE. The CDR3 sequence is 14 residues long. CDR3 DNA: TGTGCCAGCAGCTTAGACAGGGTGAATTCACCCCTCCACTTT. This codes for CASSLDRVNSPLHF.

The chain has TRBV20-1 and TRBJ1-1; a weak D match, TRBD1 (5 bases). Germline CDR1 and CDR2: DFQATT and SNEGSKA (reference sequence). There are 11 residues in the CDR3. CDR3 sequence: CSPKGVTEAFF. The CDR3, as DNA: TGCAGCCCGAAAGGGGTAACTGAAGCTTTCTTT.

The rearrangement joins TRBV4-1 to TRBJ1-1; D unclear. CDR3 length: 13 amino acids. The ends were cut back, 1 base at V and 7 bases at J, with 10 bases in the middle. CDR1 and CDR2 from the germline V gene are MGHRA and YSYEKL. CDR3 in DNA: TGCGCCAGCAGCCAAGGTGAGGGTGATGAAGCTTTCTTT. Amino acids: CASSQGEGDEAFF.

The V gene is TRBV7-9, the J gene TRBJ2-5, with 7 nucleotides matching TRBD1. The CDR3 covers 14 residues. The V and J ends lost 5 bases and 4 bases, in that order; junction bases with no gene match: 7. Germline lookup yields CDR1 SEHNR and CDR2 FQNEAQ (reference sequence). Here the CDR3 reads CASSQTGFRETQYF. The DNA for the CDR3 is TGTGCCAGCAGCCAGACAGGGTTCCGAGAGACCCAGTACTTC.

V usage is TRBV6-5 and J usage is TRBJ1-2, with D possibly matching TRBD1 (6 bases). Trimming cost V 7 bases and J 3 bases, with 18 bases left between them. The CDR3 is 15 amino acids. From germline, CDR1 is MNHEY and CDR2 SVGAGI. The CDR3 loop reads CASKASGANDYGYTF. DNA of the CDR3: TGTGCCAGCAAGGCGTCAGGGGCCAATGACTATGGCTACACCTTC.

This clone was found once. The chain uses TRBV11-1 and TRBJ2-7, with D tentatively TRBD2 (6 bases). Germline V CDR1 and CDR2: SGHAT, FQDESV (reference sequence). The CDR3 has 15 residues. Deletions cut 4 bases from V and 3 bases from J, with 16 bases between. CDR3 amino acids: CASSSKPGDRYEQYF. The DNA of the CDR3 is TGTGCCAGCAGCTCAAAGCCGGGGGACCGCTACGAGCAGTACTTC.

This clone showed up just a few times. The chain joins TRBV11-3 to TRBJ2-1; the match to TRBD2 covers 14 bases. Germline V lookup: CDR1 SGHNT, CDR2 YENEEA. The CDR3 consists of 14 residues. The J segment lost 8 bases and the V segment lost 5 bases, leaving 2 bases of the junction unmatched. CDR3 bases: TGTGCCAGCAGCCTGGGACTAGCGGGGGATGAGCAGTTCTTC. Its protein product is CASSLGLAGDEQFF.

The chain is built from TRBV2 and TRBJ1-1, with a weak D call TRBD1 (6 bases). V was clipped by 6 bases and J by 0 bases, with 17 bases between them. From germline, CDR1 is SNHLY and CDR2 FYNNEI. The CDR3 sequence is 16 residues long. The CDR3 nucleotides read TGTGCCAGCAGGGGGGCGACAGGCCTCATGAACACTGAAGCTTTCTTT. It specifies CASRGATGLMNTEAFF.

J is TRBJ2-7 and V is TRBV7-9; TRBD1 is a possible D gene (6 bases). The CDR3 is made up of 13 amino acids. V was pared by 5 bases and J by 4 bases, with 12 bases between. From germline, CDR1 is SEHNR and CDR2 FQNEAQ (reference sequence). In DNA form, the CDR3 reads TGTGCCAGCAGCACGACAGGACAGTACGAGCAGTACTTC. Amino acids: CASSTTGQYEQYF.

The rearrangement links TRBV5-1 to TRBJ1-1; 7 bases align to TRBD1. Germline lookup yields CDR1 SGHRS and CDR2 YFSETQ. J gave up 1 base and V 5 bases, and 8 bases lay outside the gene matches. CDR3 size: 15 residues. The CDR3 loop reads CASRSTGTANTEAFF. The CDR3 bases are TGCGCCAGCAGATCGACCGGGACAGCGAACACTGAAGCTTTCTTT.

This clone has only one observation. The genes are TRBV5-1 and TRBJ2-2; TRBD2 matches at 9 bases. Trimming took 0 bases from V and 3 from J; bases not matched to a gene: 6. This CDR3 has 17 residues. In germline, CDR1 is SGHRS, CDR2 YFSETQ. CDR3 nucleotides: TGCGCCAGCAGCTTGGCCGGGACTAGCTTATACACCGGGGAGCTGTTTTTT. Residues: CASSLAGTSLYTGELFF.

The CDR3 coding sequence is TGCGCCAGCAGCCAGGACAGGGTGGATGGCTACACCTTC. This gives the protein CASSQDRVDGYTF. V usage is TRBV5-1 and J usage is TRBJ1-2; TRBD1 matches 8 bases. The germline V gene encodes CDR1 SGHRS and CDR2 YFSETQ. The CDR3 consists of 13 residues. The V segment lost 4 bases and the J segment 6 bases; nucleotides outside the gene matches: 5. Drawing the rest from reference TRBV5-1 and TRBJ1-2, the complete variable domain is KAGVTQTPRYLIKTRGQQVTLSCSPISGHRSVSWYQQTPGQGLQFLFEYFSETQRNKGNFPGRFSGRQFSNSRSEMNVSTLELGDSALYLCASSQDRVDGYTFGSGTRLTVV.

This chain uses TRBV30 with TRBJ2-3; TRBD2 agrees at 9 bases. V lost 7 bases and J lost 4; bases outside the gene matches: 3. CDR1 GTSNPN and CDR2 SVGIG come from the germline V gene (reference sequence). The CDR3 is 12 amino acids. In nucleotides, the CDR3 is TGTGCCTTAAGCGGGGGGCCAGATACGCAGTATTTT. Its protein product is CALSGGPDTQYF.

V gene TRBV5-8 combines with J gene TRBJ2-7; a weak D match, TRBD2 (5 bases). V shed 1 base and J shed 7 bases, with 12 bases lying between them. The germline V gene has CDR1 SGHTS and CDR2 YDEGEE. The CDR3 is made up of 13 amino acids. This CDR3 reads CASSLIVAWEQYF. DNA of the CDR3: TGTGCCAGCAGCTTGATCGTAGCGTGGGAGCAGTACTTC.

The chain combines TRBV19 with TRBJ2-7, with D possibly TRBD1 on 6 matching bases. CDR3 size: 14 residues. Germline V gives CDR1 LNHDA, CDR2 SQIVND (reference sequence). V lost 5 bases to trimming and J lost 2 bases, with 13 bases between them. The CDR3 region is CASSQPTGTYEQYF. CDR3 nucleotide sequence: TGTGCCAGTAGTCAACCGACAGGAACCTACGAGCAGTACTTC.

The gene calls are TRBV1 and TRBJ2-2; the table's D call, TRBD2, has no DNA check behind it. TRBV1 is a pseudogene. The CDR3 totals 20 residues. This CDR3 is CTSSHIQTSGGAANTGELFF. DNA of the CDR3: TGCACCAGCAGCCACATTCAGACTAGCGGGGGGGCCGCGAACACCGGGGAGCTGTTTTTT.

The chain combines TRBV19 with TRBJ1-1, with 7 bases fitting TRBD1. This CDR3 is built from 15 residues. Germline V gives CDR1 LNHDA, CDR2 SQIVND (reference sequence). J lost 4 bases, V lost 6 bases, and 11 bases had no gene match. CDR3 residues: CASRSRDSQGTEAFF. CDR3 bases: TGTGCCAGTAGATCCCGGGACAGCCAAGGCACTGAAGCTTTCTTT.

The rearrangement uses TRBV28 and TRBJ2-1; D ambiguous. The CDR3 is 14 residues long. Trimming stripped 8 bases from V and 2 bases from J, with 13 bases between. CDR1 and CDR2 (germline): MDHEN, SYDVKM. This chain's CDR3 is CASHPQEAYNEQFF. For the CDR3, the DNA is TGTGCCAGCCATCCGCAGGAAGCCTACAATGAGCAGTTCTTC.

The chain links TRBV6-6 to TRBJ1-2; tentative D call: TRBD1 (6 bases). CDR1 MNHNY and CDR2 SVGAGI come from the germline V gene (reference sequence). Trimming removed 6 bases at V and 3 bases at J, with 11 bases between. The CDR3 totals 13 residues. Here the CDR3 reads CASRDSEDYGYTF. The DNA for the CDR3 is TGTGCCAGCAGGGACAGCGAAGACTATGGCTACACCTTC.

This clone was detected once. V is TRBV5-6 and J is TRBJ1-1; D is ambiguous. In germline, CDR1 is SGHDT, CDR2 YYEEEE. This CDR3 is built from 12 residues. Trimming left V 1 base short and J 6 bases short, with 7 bases between. CDR3 loop: CASSLSRSEAFF. As DNA, the CDR3 is TGTGCCAGCAGCTTGTCGCGGTCTGAAGCTTTCTTT.